This T cell receptor (beta chain) was recovered during a study of blood T cell repertoires in COVID-19. Overall study: Samples of COVID-19 (acute and convalescent) were obtained from the United States, Italy and Spain. T cells, B-cell-depleted T cells, or PBMCs provided the cDNA or gDNA that served as material.

Using immunoSEQ multiplex PCR, the repertoire was profiled, and TCRdb retains in-frame clones only, with some absent. The sample has about 330,000 clones, about 91% seen once. V gave up 4 bases and J gave up 13 bases; unmatched junction bases: 10. The CDR3 length is 13 residues. Germline-derived CDR1 and CDR2 are SGDLS and YYNGEE. This rearrangement joins TRBV9 to TRBJ2-1, with 8 bases fitting TRBD1. What was sequenced was peripheral blood. The receptor was derived from a man aged 25-45 years with COVID-19, enrolled during active disease. CDR3 DNA: TGTGCCAGCAGCCCCACTGGGACAGGCTTTCAGTTCTTC. Translation gives CASSPTGTGFQFF.